This T cell receptor beta chain was sequenced for a study of cytomegalovirus exposure and HLA in healthy donors. Study details: The study's early data release held about 77 million unique TCRs from HLA-typed donors. Study results and caveats: Researchers reportedly found TCR beta sequences accurately predicted most subjects' HLA-A and HLA-B alleles.

The junction had 13 bases not matched to a gene; V was cut back by 5 bases and J by 9 bases. The CDR3 totals 15 residues. The V gene's germline CDR1 is SGHAT and CDR2 FQNNGV. Note on this clone: No antigen is known for it.

Both 60 Vbeta primers and 13 Jbeta primers went into the PCR. Only in-frame clones appear in the TCRdb table, and some are missing; sequencing was by immunoSEQ multiplex PCR. The profile shows approximately 110,000 clones, around two thirds of them singletons. The TCR sequence derives from a woman in her 40s in good health and CMV-seropositive. What was sequenced was PBMCs. The rearrangement uses TRBV11-2 and TRBJ2-7, with 10 positions matching TRBD1. This CDR3 reads CASSQPEDRGMSQYF. Here the CDR3 DNA reads TGTGCCAGCAGCCAACCGGAGGACAGGGGGATGTCGCAGTACTTC.